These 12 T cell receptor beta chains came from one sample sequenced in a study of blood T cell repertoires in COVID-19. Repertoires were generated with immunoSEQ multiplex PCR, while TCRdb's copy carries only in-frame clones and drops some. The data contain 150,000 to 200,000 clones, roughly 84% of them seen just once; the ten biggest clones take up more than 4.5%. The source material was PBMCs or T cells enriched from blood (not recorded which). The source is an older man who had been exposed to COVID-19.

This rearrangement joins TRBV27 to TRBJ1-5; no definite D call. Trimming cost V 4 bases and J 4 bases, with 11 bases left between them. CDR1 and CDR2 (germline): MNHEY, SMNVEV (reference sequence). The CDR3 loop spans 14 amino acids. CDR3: CASSSGGANQPQHF. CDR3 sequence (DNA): TGTGCCAGCAGTTCTGGCGGCGCGAATCAGCCCCAGCATTTT.

CDR3 nucleotides: TGCGCCAGCAGTGACCGAGTAGCTCAAAAAGGCTACACCTTC. It specifies CASSDRVAQKGYTF. The genes are TRBV10-1 and TRBJ1-2, with D unresolved. The CDR3 spans 14 residues. Germline V gene lookup returns CDR1 WNHNN and CDR2 SYGVQD (reference sequence). Trimming shortened V by 3 bases and J by 8 bases, and 16 bases separated the two germline ends.

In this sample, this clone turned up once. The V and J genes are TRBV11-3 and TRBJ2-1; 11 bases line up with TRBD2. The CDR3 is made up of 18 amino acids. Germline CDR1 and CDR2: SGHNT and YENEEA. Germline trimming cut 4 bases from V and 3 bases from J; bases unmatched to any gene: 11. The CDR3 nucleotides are TGTGCCAGCAGCTCCGCCAGAATCGGGACTAGCGGCTACAATGAGCAGTTCTTC. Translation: CASSSARIGTSGYNEQFF.

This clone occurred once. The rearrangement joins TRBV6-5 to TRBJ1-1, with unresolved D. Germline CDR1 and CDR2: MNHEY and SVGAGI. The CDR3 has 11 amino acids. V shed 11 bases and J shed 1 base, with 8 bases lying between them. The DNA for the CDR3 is TGTGCCGGAGCCGGGAACACTGAAGCTTTCTTT. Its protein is CAGAGNTEAFF.

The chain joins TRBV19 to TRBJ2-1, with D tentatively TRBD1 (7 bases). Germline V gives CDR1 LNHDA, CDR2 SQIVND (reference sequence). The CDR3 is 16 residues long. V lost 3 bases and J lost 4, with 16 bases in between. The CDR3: CASSMGWRGRYNEQFF. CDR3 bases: TGTGCCAGTAGTATGGGATGGAGGGGGCGATACAATGAGCAGTTCTTC.

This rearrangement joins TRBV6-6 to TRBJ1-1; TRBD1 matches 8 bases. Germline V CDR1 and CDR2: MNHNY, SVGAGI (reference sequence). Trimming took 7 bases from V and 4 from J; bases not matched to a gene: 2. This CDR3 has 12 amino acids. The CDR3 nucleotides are TGTGCCAGCACTACAGGGGGCACTGAAGCTTTCTTT. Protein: CASTTGGTEAFF.

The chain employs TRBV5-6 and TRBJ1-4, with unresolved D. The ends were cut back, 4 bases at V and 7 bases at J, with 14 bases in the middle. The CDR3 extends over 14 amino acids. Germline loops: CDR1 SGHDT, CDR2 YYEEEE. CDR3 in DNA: TGTGCCAGCAGCCGGGCGCGGGCGGGTGAAAAACTGTTTTTT. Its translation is CASSRARAGEKLFF. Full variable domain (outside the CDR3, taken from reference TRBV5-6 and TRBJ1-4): DAGVTQSPTHLIKTRGQQVTLRCSPKSGHDTVSWYQQALGQGPQFIFQYYEEEERQRGNFPDRFSGHQFPNYSSELNVNALLLGDSALYLCASSRARAGEKLFFGSGTQLSVL.

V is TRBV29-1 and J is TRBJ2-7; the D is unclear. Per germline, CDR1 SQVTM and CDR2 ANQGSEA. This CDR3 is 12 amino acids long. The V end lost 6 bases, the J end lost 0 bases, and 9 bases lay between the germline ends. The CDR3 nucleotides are TGCAGCGTCGAGGCAGACTCCTACGAGCAGTACTTC. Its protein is CSVEADSYEQYF.

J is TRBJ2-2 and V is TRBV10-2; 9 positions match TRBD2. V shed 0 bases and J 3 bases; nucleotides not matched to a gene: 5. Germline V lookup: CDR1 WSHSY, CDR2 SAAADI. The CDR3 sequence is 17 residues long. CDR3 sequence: CASSESVAGAYTGELFF. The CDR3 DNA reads TGCGCCAGCAGTGAGTCGGTAGCGGGGGCCTACACCGGGGAGCTGTTTTTT.

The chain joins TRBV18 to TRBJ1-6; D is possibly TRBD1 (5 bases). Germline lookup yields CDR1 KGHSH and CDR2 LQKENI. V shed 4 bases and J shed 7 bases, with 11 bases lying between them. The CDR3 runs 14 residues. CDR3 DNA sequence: TGTGCCAGCTCACTACAGGACGACAATTCACCCCTCCACTTT. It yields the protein CASSLQDDNSPLHF.

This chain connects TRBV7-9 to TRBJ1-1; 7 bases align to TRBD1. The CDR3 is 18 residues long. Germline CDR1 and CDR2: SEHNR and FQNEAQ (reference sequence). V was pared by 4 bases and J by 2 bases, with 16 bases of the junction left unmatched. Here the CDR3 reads CASSYEYGQAGFNTEAFF. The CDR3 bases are TGTGCCAGCAGCTATGAATACGGACAGGCGGGGTTCAACACTGAAGCTTTCTTT. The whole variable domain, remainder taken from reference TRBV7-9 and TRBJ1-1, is DTGVSQNPRHKITKRGQNVTFRCDPISEHNRLYWYRQTLGQGPEFLTYFQNEAQLEKSRLLSDRFSAERPKGSFSTLEIQRTEQGDSAMYLCASSYEYGQAGFNTEAFFGQGTRLTVV.

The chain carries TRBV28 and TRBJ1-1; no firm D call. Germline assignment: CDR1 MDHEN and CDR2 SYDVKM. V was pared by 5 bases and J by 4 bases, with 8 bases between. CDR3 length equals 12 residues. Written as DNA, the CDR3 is TGTGCCAGCAGTCAACGAGCCACTGAAGCTTTCTTT. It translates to CASSQRATEAFF.